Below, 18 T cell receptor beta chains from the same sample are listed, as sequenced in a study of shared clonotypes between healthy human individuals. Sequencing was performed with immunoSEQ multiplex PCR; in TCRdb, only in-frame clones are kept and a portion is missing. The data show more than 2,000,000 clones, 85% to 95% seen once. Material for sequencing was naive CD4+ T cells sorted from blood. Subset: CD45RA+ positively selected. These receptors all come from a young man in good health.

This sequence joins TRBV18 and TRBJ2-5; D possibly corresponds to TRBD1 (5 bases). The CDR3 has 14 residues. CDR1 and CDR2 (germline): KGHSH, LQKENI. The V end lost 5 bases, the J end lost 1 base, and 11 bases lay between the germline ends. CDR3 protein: CASSFQGSQETQYF. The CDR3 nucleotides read TGTGCCAGCTCATTTCAGGGCAGCCAAGAGACCCAGTACTTC.

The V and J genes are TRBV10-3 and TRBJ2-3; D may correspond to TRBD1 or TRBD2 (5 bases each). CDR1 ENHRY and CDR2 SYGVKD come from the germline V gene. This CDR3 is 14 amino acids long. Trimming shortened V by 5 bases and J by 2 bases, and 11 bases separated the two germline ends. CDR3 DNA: TGTGCCATCAGTCCGGCAGGGACCACAGATACGCAGTATTTT. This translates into CAISPAGTTDTQYF.

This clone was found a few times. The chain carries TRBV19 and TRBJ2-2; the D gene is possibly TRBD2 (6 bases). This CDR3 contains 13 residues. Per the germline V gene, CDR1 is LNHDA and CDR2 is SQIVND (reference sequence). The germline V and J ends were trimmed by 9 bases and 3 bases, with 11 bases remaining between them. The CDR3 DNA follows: TGTGCCAGCCGGAGGGCCGACACCGGGGAGCTGTTTTTT. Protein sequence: CASRRADTGELFF.

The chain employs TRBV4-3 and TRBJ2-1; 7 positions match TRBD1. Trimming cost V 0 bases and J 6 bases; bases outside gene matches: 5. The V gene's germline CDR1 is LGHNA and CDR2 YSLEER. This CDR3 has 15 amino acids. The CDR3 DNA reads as TGCGCCAGCAGCCAAGAGGACAGGATCCCCAATGAGCAGTTCTTC. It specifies CASSQEDRIPNEQFF.

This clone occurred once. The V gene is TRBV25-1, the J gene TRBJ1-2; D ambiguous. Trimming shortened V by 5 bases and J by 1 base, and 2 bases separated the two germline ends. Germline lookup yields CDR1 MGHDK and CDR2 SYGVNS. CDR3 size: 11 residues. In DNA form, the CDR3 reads TGTGCCAGCAGTCGTAACTATGGCTACACCTTC. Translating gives CASSRNYGYTF.

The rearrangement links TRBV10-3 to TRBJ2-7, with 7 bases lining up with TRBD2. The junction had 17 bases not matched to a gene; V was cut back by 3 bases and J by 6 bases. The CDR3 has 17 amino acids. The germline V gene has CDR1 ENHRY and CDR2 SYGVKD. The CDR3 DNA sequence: TGTGCCATCAGTGAATTGTGGGAGGCGGGAGTAGGGCTCGAGCAGTACTTC. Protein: CAISELWEAGVGLEQYF.

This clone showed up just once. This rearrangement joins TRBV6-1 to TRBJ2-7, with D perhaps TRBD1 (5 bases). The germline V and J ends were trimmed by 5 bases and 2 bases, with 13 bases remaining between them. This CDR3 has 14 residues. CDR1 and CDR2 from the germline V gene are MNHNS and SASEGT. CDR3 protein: CASSWGGITYEQYF. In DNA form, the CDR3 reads TGTGCCAGCAGTTGGGGCGGCATAACCTACGAGCAGTACTTC.

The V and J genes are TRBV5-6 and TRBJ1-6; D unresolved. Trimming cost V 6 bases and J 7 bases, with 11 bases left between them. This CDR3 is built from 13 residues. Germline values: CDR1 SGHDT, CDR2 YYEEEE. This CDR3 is CASNGRGNSPLHF. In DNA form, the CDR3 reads TGTGCCAGCAACGGTCGAGGCAATTCACCCCTCCACTTT.

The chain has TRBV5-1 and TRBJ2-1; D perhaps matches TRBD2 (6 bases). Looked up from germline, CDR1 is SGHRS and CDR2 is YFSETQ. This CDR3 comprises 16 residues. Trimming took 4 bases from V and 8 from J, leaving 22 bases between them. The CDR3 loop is CASSPDLVGGGDEQFF. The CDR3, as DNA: TGCGCCAGCAGCCCGGATCTAGTGGGGGGAGGAGATGAGCAGTTCTTC.

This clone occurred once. The CDR3 sequence is CASSFAPTGQGMNTEAFF. CDR3 DNA: TGCGCCAGCAGCTTCGCGCCCACCGGACAGGGAATGAACACTGAAGCTTTCTTT. The chain uses TRBV5-1 and TRBJ1-1, with 8 bases fitting TRBD1. This CDR3 comprises 18 residues. CDR1 and CDR2 from the germline V gene are SGHRS and YFSETQ. V lost 2 bases to trimming and J lost 0 bases; unmatched junction nucleotides: 12.

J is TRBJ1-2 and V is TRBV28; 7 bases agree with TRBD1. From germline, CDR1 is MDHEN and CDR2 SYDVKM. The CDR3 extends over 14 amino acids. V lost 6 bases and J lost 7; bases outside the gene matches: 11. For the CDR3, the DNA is TGTGCCAGCAGCCGGACAGGTCCCAACGGTGGCTACACCTTC. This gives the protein CASSRTGPNGGYTF.

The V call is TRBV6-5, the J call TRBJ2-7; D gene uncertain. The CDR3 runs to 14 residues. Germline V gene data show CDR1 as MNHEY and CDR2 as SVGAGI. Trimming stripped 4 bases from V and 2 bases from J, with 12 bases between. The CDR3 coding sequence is TGTGCCAGCAGTTCCTCCATTAGTGCCTACGAGCAGTACTTC. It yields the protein CASSSSISAYEQYF.

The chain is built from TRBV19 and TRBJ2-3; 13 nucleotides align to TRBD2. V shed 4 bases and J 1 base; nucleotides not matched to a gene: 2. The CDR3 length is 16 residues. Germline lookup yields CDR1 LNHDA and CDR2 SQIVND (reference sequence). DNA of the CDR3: TGTGCCAGTAGTACACTAGCGGGGGGGCGCACAGATACGCAGTATTTT. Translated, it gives CASSTLAGGRTDTQYF.

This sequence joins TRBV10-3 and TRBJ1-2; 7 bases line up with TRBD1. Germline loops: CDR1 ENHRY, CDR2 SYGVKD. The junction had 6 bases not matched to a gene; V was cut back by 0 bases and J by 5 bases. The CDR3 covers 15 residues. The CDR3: CAISESQGLKYGYTF. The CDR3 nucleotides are TGTGCCATCAGTGAGTCACAGGGGCTGAAGTATGGCTACACCTTC.

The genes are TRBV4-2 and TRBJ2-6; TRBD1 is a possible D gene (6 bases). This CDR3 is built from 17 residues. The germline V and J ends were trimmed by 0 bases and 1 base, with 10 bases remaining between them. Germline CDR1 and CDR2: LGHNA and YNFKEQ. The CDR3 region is CASSQDGGLSGANVLTF. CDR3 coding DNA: TGTGCCAGCAGCCAAGATGGGGGCTTATCTGGGGCCAACGTCCTGACTTTC.

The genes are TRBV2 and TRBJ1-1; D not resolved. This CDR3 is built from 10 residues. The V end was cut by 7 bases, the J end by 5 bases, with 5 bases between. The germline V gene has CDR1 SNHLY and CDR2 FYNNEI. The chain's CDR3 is CASKITEAFF. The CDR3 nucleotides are TGTGCCAGCAAAATTACTGAAGCTTTCTTT.

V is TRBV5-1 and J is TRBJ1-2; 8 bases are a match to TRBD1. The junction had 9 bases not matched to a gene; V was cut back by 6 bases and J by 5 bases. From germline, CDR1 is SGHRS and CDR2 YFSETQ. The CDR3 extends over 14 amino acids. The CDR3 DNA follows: TGCGCCAGCACTCAGACAGGGGATGGGTATGGCTACACCTTC. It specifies CASTQTGDGYGYTF.

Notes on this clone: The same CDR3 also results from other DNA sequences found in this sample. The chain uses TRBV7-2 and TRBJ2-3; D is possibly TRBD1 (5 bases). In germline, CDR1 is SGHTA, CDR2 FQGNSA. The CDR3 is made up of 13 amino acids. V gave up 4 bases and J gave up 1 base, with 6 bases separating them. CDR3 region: CASSSRGTDTQYF. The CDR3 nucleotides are TGTGCCAGCAGCTCCAGGGGCACAGATACGCAGTATTTT.